This T cell receptor (beta chain) stems from a study of beta chain features in type 1 diabetes. Study-wide results and limits: There was a possibility that cDNA sequencing over-represented cells with high TCR expression. Shortening of TCRB CDR3s, moderate but significant, appeared in all four CD4+ subsets of Type 1 diabetes patients. Whether HLA type affects TCRB rearrangement stayed undetermined in the present work.

CD45RO/CCR7/CD25/CD127/CD95/CD27 staining was used to isolate CD4+ naive, central memory, regulatory and stem cell-like memory cells by sorting. There are a few counts of this clone. As yet, its antigen is unknown. Expressed TCRB transcripts got sequenced, as all isolated RNA was reverse transcribed. This table comes from immunoSEQ multiplex PCR, and its TCRdb copy is limited to in-frame clones, with some not included. The sample shows roughly 700,000 clones, 13% of them seen only once. The CDR3 has 15 residues. The V gene lost 0 bases and the J gene lost 4 bases, with 11 bases spanning the gap. CDR1 is MNHNS and CDR2 is SASEGT in the germline V gene.

The specimen sequenced was naive CD4+ T cells from blood. The chain joins TRBV6-1 to TRBJ2-3; TRBD1 is a possible D gene (5 bases). This receptor was obtained from a man younger than 30 with type 1 diabetes. The CDR3: CASSEAWAGPDTQYF. The DNA of the CDR3 is TGTGCCAGCAGTGAAGCGTGGGCAGGGCCAGATACGCAGTATTTT.